This T cell receptor beta chain came from a study of T cells and copy number aberrations in small-cell lung cancer. Patients with resected limited-stage small-cell lung cancer, operated 2008 to 2020. No donor received preoperative chemotherapy or radiotherapy, or immunotherapy before or after surgery. Donors were all either smokers or heavy second-hand smokers. The V gene end was trimmed by 4 bases and the J gene end by 0 bases; junction bases not matched to a gene: 5. The CDR3 consists of 15 residues. Germline CDR1 SGDLS, CDR2 YYNGEE. Points from the study as a whole: Compared with adjacent lung tissue, tumors had lower T-cell richness and clonality and non-significantly lower density.

Measured with immunoSEQ multiplex PCR; TCRdb has only the in-frame clones, and not every one. The sample shows more than 2,000 clones, approximately 86% of them seen only once. This clone appeared a single time. Its cognate antigen is unknown. The rearrangement uses TRBV9 and TRBJ1-2; TRBD1 agrees at 8 bases. The clonotype was recovered from a woman aged 50 to 60 with small cell lung cancer. Source material: normal tissue next to the tumor. CDR3 nucleotides: TGTGCCAGCAGCCCCGGGACAGGAGCTAACTATGGCTACACCTTC. It is translated as CASSPGTGANYGYTF.